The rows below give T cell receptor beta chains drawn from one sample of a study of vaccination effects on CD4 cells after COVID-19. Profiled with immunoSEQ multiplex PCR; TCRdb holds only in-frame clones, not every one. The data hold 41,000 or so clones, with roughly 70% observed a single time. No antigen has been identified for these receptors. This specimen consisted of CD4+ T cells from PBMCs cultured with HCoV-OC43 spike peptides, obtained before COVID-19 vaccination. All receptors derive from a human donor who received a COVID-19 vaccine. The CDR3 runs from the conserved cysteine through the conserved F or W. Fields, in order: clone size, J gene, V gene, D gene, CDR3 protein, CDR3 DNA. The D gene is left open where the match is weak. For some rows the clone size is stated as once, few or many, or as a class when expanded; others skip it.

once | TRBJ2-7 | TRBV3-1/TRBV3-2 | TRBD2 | CASSQEGSGFNEQYF | TGTGCCAGCAGCCAAGAAGGTAGCGGGTTTAACGAGCAGTACTTC
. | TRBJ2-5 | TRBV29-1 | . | CSVATTAQETQYF | TGCAGCGTTGCGACTACCGCCCAAGAGACCCAGTACTTC
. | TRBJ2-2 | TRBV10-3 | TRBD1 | CAISAGQEGTGELFF | TGTGCCATCAGCGCCGGACAGGAAGGCACCGGGGAGCTGTTTTTT
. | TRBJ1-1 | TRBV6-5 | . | CASSSTVSNTEAFF | TGTGCCAGCAGTTCGACAGTAAGCAACACTGAAGCTTTCTTT
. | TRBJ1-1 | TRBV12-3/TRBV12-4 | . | CASSWDGGLAFF | TGTGCCAGCAGTTGGGATGGGGGGCTGGCTTTCTTT
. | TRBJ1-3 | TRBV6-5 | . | CASNGGTGNTIYF | TGTGCCAGCAATGGAGGGACTGGAAACACCATATATTTT
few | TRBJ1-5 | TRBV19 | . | CASSIDREYSNQPQHF | TGTGCCAGTAGTATAGATCGGGAATATAGCAATCAGCCCCAGCATTTT
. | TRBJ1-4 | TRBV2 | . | CASTPQEEKLFF | TGTGCCAGCACCCCCCAGGAGGAAAAACTGTTTTTT
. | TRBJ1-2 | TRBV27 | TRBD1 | CASRVTGGPSFVF | TGTGCCAGCAGAGTAACAGGGGGCCCCTCTTTTGTCTTC
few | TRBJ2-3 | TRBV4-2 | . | CASSREGHRDTQYF | TGTGCCAGCAGCCGTGAGGGCCATAGAGATACGCAGTATTTT
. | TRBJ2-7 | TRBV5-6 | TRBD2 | CASSLPSGNKQYF | TGTGCCAGCAGCTTGCCTAGCGGGAATAAGCAGTACTTC
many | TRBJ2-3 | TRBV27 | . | CASSLSGDTQYF | TGTGCCAGCAGTTTATCGGGGGATACGCAGTATTTT
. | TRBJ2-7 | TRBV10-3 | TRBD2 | CAISKGPTSGDEQYF | TGTGCCATCAGTAAAGGACCGACTAGCGGGGACGAGCAGTACTTC
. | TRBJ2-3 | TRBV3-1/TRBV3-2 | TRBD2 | CASSFRLAGPTDTQYF | TGTGCCAGCAGCTTTCGACTAGCGGGACCCACAGATACGCAGTATTTT
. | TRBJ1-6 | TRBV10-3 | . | CAISRDKYNSPLHF | TGTGCCATCAGCCGGGACAAGTATAATTCACCCCTCCACTTT
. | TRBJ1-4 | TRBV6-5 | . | CASRQGPATNEKLFF | TGTGCCAGCAGACAGGGTCCTGCAACTAATGAAAAACTGTTTTTT
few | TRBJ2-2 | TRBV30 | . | CAWSFLGGAGELFF | TGTGCCTGGAGTTTTCTGGGGGGTGCCGGGGAGCTGTTTTTT
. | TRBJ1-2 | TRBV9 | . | CASSTEGGRDGYTF | TGTGCCAGCAGCACTGAGGGGGGAAGAGATGGCTACACCTTC
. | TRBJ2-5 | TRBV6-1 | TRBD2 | CASSQAGGAETQYF | TGTGCCAGCAGTCAAGCGGGAGGGGCAGAGACCCAGTACTTC
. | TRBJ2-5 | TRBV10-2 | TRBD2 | CASREGLAEETQYF | TGCGCCAGCAGGGAAGGACTAGCGGAAGAGACCCAGTACTTC
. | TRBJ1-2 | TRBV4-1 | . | CASSHPVPGALNYGYTF | TGCGCCAGCAGCCACCCAGTTCCCGGGGCGTTGAACTATGGCTACACCTTC
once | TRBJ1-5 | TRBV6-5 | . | CASLGVSNQPQHF | TGTGCCAGCCTGGGAGTTAGCAATCAGCCCCAGCATTTT
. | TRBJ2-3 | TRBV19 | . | CASSINTGGDTQYF | TGTGCCAGTAGTATTAATACAGGCGGAGATACGCAGTATTTT
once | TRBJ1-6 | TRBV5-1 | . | CASQQGTTGSPLHF | TGCGCCAGCCAACAGGGTACGACGGGTTCACCCCTCCACTTT
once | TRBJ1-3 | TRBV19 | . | CASRLSSGNTIYF | TGTGCCAGTAGGTTGTCCTCTGGAAACACCATATATTTT
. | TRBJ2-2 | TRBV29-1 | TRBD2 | CSVEWLAGGGELFF | TGCAGCGTTGAGTGGCTAGCGGGAGGAGGGGAGCTGTTTTTT
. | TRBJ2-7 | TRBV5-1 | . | CASSLRQSSYEQYF | TGCGCCAGCAGCTTGCGACAGTCCTCCTACGAGCAGTACTTC
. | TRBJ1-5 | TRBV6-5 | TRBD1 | CASSRDRGNQPQHF | TGTGCCAGCAGTAGGGACAGGGGCAATCAGCCCCAGCATTTT
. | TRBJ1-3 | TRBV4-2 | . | CASSQEASRSGNTIYF | TGTGCCAGCAGCCAAGAAGCATCCCGCTCTGGAAACACCATATATTTT
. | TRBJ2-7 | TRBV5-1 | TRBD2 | CASSFSSGGRYEQYF | TGCGCCAGCAGCTTTTCTTCGGGAGGTCGTTACGAGCAGTACTTC
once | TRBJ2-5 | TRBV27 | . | CASSPRDKETQYF | TGTGCCAGCAGTCCCCGGGACAAAGAGACCCAGTACTTC
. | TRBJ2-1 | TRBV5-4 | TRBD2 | CASSQGLAGDKYNEQFF | TGTGCCAGCAGCCAAGGACTAGCGGGAGACAAGTACAATGAGCAGTTCTTC
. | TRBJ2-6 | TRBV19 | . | CASSDRISGANVLTF | TGTGCCAGTAGTGACAGGATCTCTGGGGCCAACGTCCTGACTTTC
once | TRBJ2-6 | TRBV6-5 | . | CASSYYSGTGANVLTF | TGTGCCAGCAGTTATTATTCGGGTACTGGGGCCAACGTCCTGACTTTC
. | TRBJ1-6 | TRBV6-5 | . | CASSFGGGNSPLHF | TGTGCCAGCAGTTTTGGAGGGGGGAACTCACCCCTCCACTTT
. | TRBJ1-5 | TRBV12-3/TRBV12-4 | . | CASSENSNQPQHF | TGTGCCAGCAGTGAAAATAGCAATCAGCCCCAGCATTTT
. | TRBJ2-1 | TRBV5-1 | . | CASSLTSTSYNEQFF | TGCGCCAGCAGCTTGACTTCCACTTCCTACAATGAGCAGTTCTTC
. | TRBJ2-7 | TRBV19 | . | CASSIALRDGLSSYEQYF | TGTGCCAGTAGTATAGCTTTAAGGGACGGATTGAGCTCCTACGAGCAGTACTTC
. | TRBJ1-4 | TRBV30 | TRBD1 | CAWSVTTTGYGEKLFF | TGTGCCTGGAGTGTTACGACGACAGGGTACGGTGAAAAACTGTTTTTT
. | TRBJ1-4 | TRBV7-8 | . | CASSLAQAGEKLFF | TGTGCCAGCAGCTTAGCGCAGGCAGGTGAAAAACTGTTTTTT
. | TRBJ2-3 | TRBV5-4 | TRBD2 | CASSSSTSEDTQYF | TGTGCCAGCAGCTCATCGACTAGCGAAGATACGCAGTATTTT
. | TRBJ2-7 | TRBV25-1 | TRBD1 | CASSVQGTYEQYF | TGTGCCAGCAGTGTACAGGGGACCTACGAGCAGTACTTC
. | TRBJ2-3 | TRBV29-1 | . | CSGKLGPTNADTQYF | TGCAGCGGGAAGTTAGGGCCGACGAACGCAGATACGCAGTATTTT